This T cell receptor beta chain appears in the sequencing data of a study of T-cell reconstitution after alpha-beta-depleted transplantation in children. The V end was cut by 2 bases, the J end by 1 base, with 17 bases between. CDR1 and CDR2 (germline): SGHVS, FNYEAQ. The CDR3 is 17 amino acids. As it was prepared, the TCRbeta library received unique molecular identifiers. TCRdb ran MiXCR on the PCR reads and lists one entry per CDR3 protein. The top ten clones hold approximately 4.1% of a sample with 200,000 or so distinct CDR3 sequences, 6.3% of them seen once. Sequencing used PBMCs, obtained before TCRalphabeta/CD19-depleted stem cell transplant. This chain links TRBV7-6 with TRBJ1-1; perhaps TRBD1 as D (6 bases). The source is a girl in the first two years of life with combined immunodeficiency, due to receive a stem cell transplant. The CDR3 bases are TGTGCCAGCAGCTTATATTTCGGGGGGGCGGAGAACACTGAAGCTTTCTTT. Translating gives CASSLYFGGAENTEAFF.